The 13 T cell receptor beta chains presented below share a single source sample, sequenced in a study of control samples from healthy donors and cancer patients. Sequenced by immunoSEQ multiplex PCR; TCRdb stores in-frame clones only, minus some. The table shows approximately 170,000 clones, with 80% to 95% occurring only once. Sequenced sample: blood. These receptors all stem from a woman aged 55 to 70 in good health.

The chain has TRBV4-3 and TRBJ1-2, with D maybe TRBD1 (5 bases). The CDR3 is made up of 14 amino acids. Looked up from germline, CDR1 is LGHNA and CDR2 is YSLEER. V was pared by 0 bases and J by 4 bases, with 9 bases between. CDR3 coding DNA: TGCGCCAGCAGCCAAGATCCCGGGACCTATGGCTACACCTTC. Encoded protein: CASSQDPGTYGYTF.

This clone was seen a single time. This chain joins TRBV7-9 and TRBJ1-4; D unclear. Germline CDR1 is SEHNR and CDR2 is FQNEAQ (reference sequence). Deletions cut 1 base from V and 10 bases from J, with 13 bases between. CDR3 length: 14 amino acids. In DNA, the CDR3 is TGTGCCAGCAGCTTAGGTGGAGGCTACAGAAAACTGTTTTTT. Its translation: CASSLGGGYRKLFF.

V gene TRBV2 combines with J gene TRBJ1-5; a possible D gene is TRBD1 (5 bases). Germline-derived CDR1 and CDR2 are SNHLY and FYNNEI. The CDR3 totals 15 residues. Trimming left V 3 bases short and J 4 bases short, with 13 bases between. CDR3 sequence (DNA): TGTGCCAGCAGTGATGAGGGGTTGGAGAATCAGCCCCAGCATTTT. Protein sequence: CASSDEGLENQPQHF.

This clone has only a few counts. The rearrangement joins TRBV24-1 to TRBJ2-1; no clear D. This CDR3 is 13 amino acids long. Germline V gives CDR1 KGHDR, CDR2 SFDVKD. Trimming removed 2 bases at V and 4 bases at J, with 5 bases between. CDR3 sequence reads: CATSDYPYNEQFF. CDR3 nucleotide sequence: TGTGCCACCAGTGATTACCCTTACAATGAGCAGTTCTTC.

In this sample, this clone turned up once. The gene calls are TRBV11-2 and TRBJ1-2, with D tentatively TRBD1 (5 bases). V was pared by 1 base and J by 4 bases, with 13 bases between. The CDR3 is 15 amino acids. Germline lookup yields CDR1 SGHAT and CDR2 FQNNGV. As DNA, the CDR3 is TGTGCCAGCAGCTTAGCTGGGACTGGGCTCTATGGCTACACCTTC. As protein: CASSLAGTGLYGYTF.

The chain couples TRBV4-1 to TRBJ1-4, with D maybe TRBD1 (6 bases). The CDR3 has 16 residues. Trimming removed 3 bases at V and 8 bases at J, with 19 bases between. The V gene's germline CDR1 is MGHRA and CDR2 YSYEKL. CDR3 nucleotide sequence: TGCGCCAGCAGCCAGTCTTGGGACACGTTCGGGGAAAAACTGTTTTTT. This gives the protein CASSQSWDTFGEKLFF.

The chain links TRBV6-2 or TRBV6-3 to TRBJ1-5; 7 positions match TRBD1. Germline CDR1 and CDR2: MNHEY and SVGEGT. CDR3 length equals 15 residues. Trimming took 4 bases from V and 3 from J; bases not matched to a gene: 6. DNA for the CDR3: TGTGCCAGCAGTTCCAGGGACAGTTACAATCAGCCCCAGCATTTT. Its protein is CASSSRDSYNQPQHF.

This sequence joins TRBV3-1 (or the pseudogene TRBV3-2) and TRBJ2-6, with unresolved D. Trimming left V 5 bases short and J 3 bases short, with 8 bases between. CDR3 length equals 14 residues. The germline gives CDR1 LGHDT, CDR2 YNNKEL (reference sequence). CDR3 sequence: CASSEPGGANVLTF. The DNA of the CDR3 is TGTGCCAGCAGCGAGCCAGGTGGGGCCAACGTCCTGACTTTC.

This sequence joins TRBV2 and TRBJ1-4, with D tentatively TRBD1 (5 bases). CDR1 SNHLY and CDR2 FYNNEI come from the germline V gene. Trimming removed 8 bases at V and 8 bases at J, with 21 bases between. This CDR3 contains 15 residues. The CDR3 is CASAPRQPGQEKLFF. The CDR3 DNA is TGTGCCAGCGCCCCCCGACAGCCTGGTCAGGAAAAACTGTTTTTT.

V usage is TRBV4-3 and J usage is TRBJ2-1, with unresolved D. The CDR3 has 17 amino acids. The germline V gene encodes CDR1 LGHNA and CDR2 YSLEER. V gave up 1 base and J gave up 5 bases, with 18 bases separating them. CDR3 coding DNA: TGCGCCAGCAGCCAAGGAGTCGGCCAAAGCCGGCACAATGAGCAGTTCTTC. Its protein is CASSQGVGQSRHNEQFF.

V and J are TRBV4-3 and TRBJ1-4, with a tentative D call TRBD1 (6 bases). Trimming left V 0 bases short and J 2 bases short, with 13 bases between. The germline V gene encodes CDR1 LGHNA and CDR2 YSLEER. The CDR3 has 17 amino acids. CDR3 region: CASSQDRGLSTNEKLFF. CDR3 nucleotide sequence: TGCGCCAGCAGCCAAGACAGGGGTTTATCGACTAATGAAAAACTGTTTTTT.

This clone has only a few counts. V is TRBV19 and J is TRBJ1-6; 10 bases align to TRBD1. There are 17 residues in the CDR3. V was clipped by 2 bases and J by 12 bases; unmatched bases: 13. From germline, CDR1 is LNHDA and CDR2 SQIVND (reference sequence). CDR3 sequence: CASSISGTGDPHLPLHF. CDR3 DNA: TGTGCCAGTAGTATAAGTGGGACAGGGGATCCCCATTTACCCCTCCACTTT.

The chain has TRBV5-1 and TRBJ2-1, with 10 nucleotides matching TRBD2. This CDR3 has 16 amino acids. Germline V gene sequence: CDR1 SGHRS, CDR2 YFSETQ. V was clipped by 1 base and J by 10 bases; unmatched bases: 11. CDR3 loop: CASSLLVAGGSSEQFF. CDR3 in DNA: TGCGCCAGCAGCTTGTTGGTAGCGGGGGGATCGAGCGAGCAGTTCTTC.